The 26 T cell receptor beta chains given below trace back to one sample, sequenced in a study of memory CD4+ T cells and cytomegalovirus serostatus. Single viable CD3+CD4+CD8-CD45RO+ cells were sorted as the memory CD4+ T cells. Here immunoSEQ multiplex PCR was the method, and the copy in TCRdb shows in-frame clones only, minus some. There are around 61,000 clones in the sample; about 80% occur only once, and over 0.35% lies in the top ten. Sample: memory CD4+ T cells from blood. Source of these receptors: an adult in good health and CMV-seronegative.

This clone was seen only once. V gene TRBV18 combines with J gene TRBJ1-3, with D perhaps matching TRBD1 (5 bases). CDR3 length: 14 amino acids. Trimming took off 6 bases at V and 0 bases at J, with 9 bases between the two ends. Looked up from germline, CDR1 is KGHSH and CDR2 is LQKENI. CDR3 sequence reads: CASSPDSSGNTIYF. CDR3 coding DNA: TGTGCCAGCTCTCCCGACAGCTCTGGAAACACCATATATTTT.

The chain links TRBV11-2 to TRBJ1-4; 7 positions match TRBD1. CDR1 SGHAT and CDR2 FQNNGV come from the germline V gene. This CDR3 comprises 14 residues. With V trimmed by 5 bases and J by 8 bases, 8 bases remained unmatched. CDR3 protein: CASSNRGGYEKLFF. CDR3 in DNA: TGTGCCAGCAGCAACAGGGGCGGATACGAAAAACTGTTTTTT. Full variable domain (outside the CDR3, taken from reference TRBV11-2 and TRBJ1-4): EAGVAQSPRYKIIEKRQSVAFWCNPISGHATLYWYQQILGQGPKLLIQFQNNGVVDDSQLPKDRFSAERLKGVDSTLKIQPAKLEDSAVYLCASSNRGGYEKLFFGSGTQLSVL.

The chain uses TRBV11-2 and TRBJ2-1; 10 nucleotides agree with TRBD2. Germline CDR1 reads SGHAT; CDR2 reads FQNNGV. The CDR3 has 16 amino acids. The ends lost 5 bases at V and 3 bases at J; junction bases unmatched: 7. CDR3 protein: CASSLRLAGVYNEQFF. The CDR3 DNA follows: TGTGCCAGCAGCCTTAGGCTAGCGGGGGTCTACAATGAGCAGTTCTTC.

The chain carries TRBV6-5 and TRBJ2-3, with D unresolved. The CDR3 covers 15 residues. CDR1 is MNHEY and CDR2 is SVGAGI in the germline V gene. V shed 5 bases and J shed 0 bases, with 12 bases lying between them. This CDR3 reads CASSRYSGSTDTQYF. In DNA, the CDR3 is TGTGCCAGCAGTCGATATAGTGGGAGCACAGATACGCAGTATTTT.

The rearrangement uses TRBV28 and TRBJ1-6; no firm D call. The CDR3 is made up of 9 amino acids. Germline V lookup: CDR1 MDHEN, CDR2 SYDVKM. V was trimmed by 11 bases and J by 10 bases, leaving 6 bases between them. The CDR3 DNA reads TGTGCCGGCGGATCACCCCTCCACTTT. This translates into CAGGSPLHF.

The CDR3 protein is CAIRTGDEQFF. The CDR3 DNA follows: TGTGCCATCAGGACAGGGGATGAGCAGTTCTTC. V is TRBV10-3 and J is TRBJ2-1; 8 positions agree with TRBD1. V lost 6 bases and J lost 8; bases outside the gene matches: 0. The CDR3 is 11 amino acids. Germline-derived CDR1 and CDR2 are ENHRY and SYGVKD.

The rearrangement joins TRBV9 to TRBJ2-5; D possibly matches TRBD1 or TRBD2 (6 bases each). This CDR3 region has 16 residues. Trimming removed 3 bases from V and 0 bases from J, with 15 bases in between. Germline CDR1 is SGDLS and CDR2 is YYNGEE. CDR3 in amino acids: CASSANKGGHQETQYF. The DNA for the CDR3 is TGTGCCAGCAGCGCGAATAAGGGGGGACACCAAGAGACCCAGTACTTC.

The CDR3 region is CASSPRGAGQERVFF. As DNA, the CDR3 is TGTGCCAGCAGCCCTCGGGGGGCCGGCCAAGAAAGGGTGTTTTTT. The chain joins TRBV11-2 to TRBJ1-4, with D tentatively TRBD1 (6 bases). Germline-derived CDR1 and CDR2 are SGHAT and FQNNGV. The CDR3 has 15 amino acids. Trimming removed 5 bases from V and 15 bases from J, with 25 bases in between.

The CDR3 sequence: CASSQGMGGGRIQETQYF. CDR3 bases: TGTGCCAGCAGCCAAGGAATGGGGGGGGGTAGGATTCAGGAGACCCAGTACTTC. The J gene is TRBJ2-5, the V gene TRBV4-2, with 7 bases identical to TRBD2. The CDR3 runs 18 residues. The V gene end was trimmed by 1 base and the J gene end by 5 bases; junction bases not matched to a gene: 16. Germline V gene data show CDR1 as LGHNA and CDR2 as YNFKEQ.

This chain connects TRBV27 to TRBJ2-7, with D possibly being TRBD1 (6 bases). The V and J ends lost 6 bases and 5 bases respectively, with 17 bases between them. Germline V gene lookup returns CDR1 MNHEY and CDR2 SMNVEV (reference sequence). There are 14 residues in the CDR3. As DNA, the CDR3 is TGTGCCAGCAGAGAGAGTTACAGGGTGGACGAGCAGTACTTC. Translating it yields CASRESYRVDEQYF.

The chain carries TRBV9 and TRBJ1-2; 10 nucleotides agree with TRBD1. This CDR3 has 14 amino acids. With 3 bases clipped from V and 14 bases from J, the junction kept 13 bases outside the gene matches. CDR1 and CDR2 from the germline V gene are SGDLS and YYNGEE. The CDR3 loop reads CASSGNRDRGPVTF. The CDR3 DNA reads TGTGCCAGCAGCGGAAACCGGGACAGGGGTCCGGTTACCTTC.

This clone was counted only a few times. The chain has TRBV5-1 and TRBJ1-5, with 12 positions matching TRBD1. There are 15 residues in the CDR3. Per the germline V gene, CDR1 is SGHRS and CDR2 is YFSETQ. V was pared by 5 bases and J by 7 bases, with 7 bases of the junction left unmatched. The CDR3 sequence: CASSVGTGGRQPQHF. The CDR3 DNA reads TGCGCCAGCAGTGTTGGGACAGGGGGCCGCCAGCCCCAGCATTTT.

The CDR3 coding sequence is TGTGCCAGCAGCTTGCGTCCCGGCTACGAGCAGTACTTC. It specifies CASSLRPGYEQYF. The chain recombines TRBV5-6 with TRBJ2-7; D remains unclear. V lost 1 base and J lost 3, with 8 bases in between. Germline V gives CDR1 SGHDT, CDR2 YYEEEE. CDR3 length: 13 residues.

This clone showed up just a few times. The chain links TRBV30 to TRBJ1-5, with a weak D call TRBD1 (6 bases). Trimming cost V 1 base and J 2 bases, with 6 bases left between them. Germline V gene lookup returns CDR1 GTSNPN and CDR2 SVGIG (reference sequence). This CDR3 comprises 13 residues. CDR3 coding DNA: TGTGCCTGGAGTGAGGGGGGCAATCAGCCCCAGCATTTT. Protein: CAWSEGGNQPQHF.

The J gene is TRBJ2-7, the V gene TRBV7-2; D gene ambiguous. The V gene's germline CDR1 is SGHTA and CDR2 FQGNSA. This CDR3 has 11 residues. V lost 4 bases and J lost 6, with 7 bases in between. DNA of the CDR3: TGTGCCAGCAGCTCCCTGAGCGAGCAGTACTTC. Translated: CASSSLSEQYF.

This chain joins TRBV2 and TRBJ2-5; 10 bases agree with TRBD1. V shed 5 bases and J 5 bases; nucleotides not matched to a gene: 8. The germline V gene has CDR1 SNHLY and CDR2 FYNNEI. The CDR3 extends over 15 amino acids. CDR3 residues: CASSQGQGRVETQYF. In nucleotides, the CDR3 is TGTGCCAGCAGTCAGGGACAGGGGCGGGTGGAGACCCAGTACTTC.

About this clone itself: Its ends do not fully match the called genes, so a read error is possible. The chain is built from TRBV11-3 and TRBJ2-7, with D possibly matching TRBD1 (5 bases). Germline V lookup: CDR1 SGHNT, CDR2 YENEEA. The CDR3 spans 12 residues. The CDR3 reads CASSLDQGAAIF. CDR3 bases: TGTGCCAGCAGCTTAGATCAAGGGGCAGCCATATTC.

The rearrangement uses TRBV7-2 and TRBJ2-7; TRBD1 agrees at 8 bases. Germline V lookup: CDR1 SGHTA, CDR2 FQGNSA. The trim removed 4 bases at V and 6 bases at J, leaving 11 bases unmatched. The CDR3 has 15 residues. DNA of the CDR3: TGTGCCAGCAGCTCTCCGGACAGGGACATGAGCGAGCAGTACTTC. Translating it yields CASSSPDRDMSEQYF.

V and J are TRBV9 and TRBJ2-3; maybe TRBD2 (6 bases). V lost 4 bases and J 2 bases, leaving 17 bases between the germline ends. This CDR3 has 16 residues. The germline CDR1 and CDR2 sequences are SGDLS and YYNGEE. Written as DNA, the CDR3 is TGTGCCAGCAGCCCCCCCGGGGCGGGATACACAGATACGCAGTATTTT. Protein: CASSPPGAGYTDTQYF.

The chain links TRBV15 to TRBJ2-1; possible D gene TRBD2, 7 bases. V was shortened by 5 bases and J by 7 bases, with 15 bases between the two germline ends. CDR1 is LNHNV and CDR2 is YYDKDF in the germline V gene (reference sequence). This CDR3 has 14 amino acids. The CDR3 reads CATSRGALENEQFF. The CDR3 DNA sequence: TGTGCCACCAGCCGGGGGGCCCTGGAAAATGAGCAGTTCTTC.

The chain employs TRBV19 and TRBJ2-2; 10 bases are a match to TRBD1. The CDR3 is 15 residues long. Losses at the gene ends were 7 bases for V and 4 bases for J; bases not matched to a gene: 6. Germline loops: CDR1 LNHDA, CDR2 SQIVND (reference sequence). The DNA of the CDR3 is TGTGCCAGTATTCCGGACAGGGGGTCCACCGGGGAGCTGTTTTTT. Translation: CASIPDRGSTGELFF.

The chain employs TRBV28 and TRBJ1-5; 8 bases align to TRBD1. The length of the CDR3 is 19 residues. The V gene end was trimmed by 5 bases and the J gene end by 3 bases; junction bases not matched to a gene: 18. The germline V gene encodes CDR1 MDHEN and CDR2 SYDVKM. Here the CDR3 DNA reads TGTGCCAGCAGTCCTACCCAAGGGACAGGTTCGTCATTCAATCAGCCCCAGCATTTT. The encoded protein is CASSPTQGTGSSFNQPQHF.

DNA of the CDR3: TGCGCCAGCAGTGAGTCCTCCCGGCGGGGGCTCTCCTACAATGAGCAGTTCTTC. It yields the protein CASSESSRRGLSYNEQFF. The rearrangement links TRBV10-1 to TRBJ2-1; D might be TRBD2 (7 bases). The CDR3 loop spans 18 amino acids. The V gene's germline CDR1 is WNHNN and CDR2 SYGVQD (reference sequence). The V and J ends lost 0 bases and 0 bases respectively, with 15 bases between them.

This chain links TRBV11-2 with TRBJ1-1; TRBD1 is a possible D gene (5 bases). Germline V CDR1 and CDR2: SGHAT, FQNNGV. V was clipped by 5 bases and J by 6 bases, with 7 bases between them. The CDR3 has 11 amino acids. The chain's CDR3 is CASSVGPEAFF. The CDR3 DNA follows: TGTGCCAGCAGCGTGGGGCCTGAAGCTTTCTTT.

The gene calls are TRBV5-3 and TRBJ2-2, with TRBD2 matching over 13 bases. TRBV5-3 is identified as an open reading frame with a role that is uncertain. V shed 7 bases and J 3 bases; nucleotides not matched to a gene: 12. The CDR3 totals 18 residues. CDR3 DNA sequence: TGTGCCAGAGGCCCTGGACTAGCGGGGGAGTCTGACACCGGGGAGCTGTTTTTT. Residues: CARGPGLAGESDTGELFF.

The genes are TRBV28 and TRBJ1-5; 8 bases are shared with TRBD1. CDR1 and CDR2 (germline): MDHEN, SYDVKM. With V trimmed by 2 bases and J by 0 bases, 3 bases remained unmatched. The length of the CDR3 is 16 residues. In nucleotides, the CDR3 is TGTGCCAGCAGTTTAATCCAGGGGGCTAGCAATCAGCCCCAGCATTTT. The encoded protein is CASSLIQGASNQPQHF.